Detailed here is one TCR beta chain. In germline, CDR1 is ENHRY, CDR2 SYGVKD. The CDR3 runs to 13 residues. The data were taken from a study of blood T cell repertoires in COVID-19. In the authors' methods: Reference gene primers were amplified, and this amplification served to estimate nucleated cell counts. Repertoires were generated with immunoSEQ multiplex PCR, while TCRdb's copy carries only in-frame clones and drops some. V, J and clone size were drawn from that table, and D and trimming were deduced from the DNA. This table holds a few hundred thousand clones, around nine tenths found once. The rearrangement links TRBV10-3 to TRBJ2-2; D is perhaps TRBD1 (5 bases). The clonotype was recovered from a man between 60 and 70 years old who had recovered from COVID-19. Sequences were obtained from peripheral blood. CDR3 nucleotide sequence: TGTTCCACCAAACAGGCCTCCACCGGGGAGCTGTTTTTT. Its translation: CSTKQASTGELFF.